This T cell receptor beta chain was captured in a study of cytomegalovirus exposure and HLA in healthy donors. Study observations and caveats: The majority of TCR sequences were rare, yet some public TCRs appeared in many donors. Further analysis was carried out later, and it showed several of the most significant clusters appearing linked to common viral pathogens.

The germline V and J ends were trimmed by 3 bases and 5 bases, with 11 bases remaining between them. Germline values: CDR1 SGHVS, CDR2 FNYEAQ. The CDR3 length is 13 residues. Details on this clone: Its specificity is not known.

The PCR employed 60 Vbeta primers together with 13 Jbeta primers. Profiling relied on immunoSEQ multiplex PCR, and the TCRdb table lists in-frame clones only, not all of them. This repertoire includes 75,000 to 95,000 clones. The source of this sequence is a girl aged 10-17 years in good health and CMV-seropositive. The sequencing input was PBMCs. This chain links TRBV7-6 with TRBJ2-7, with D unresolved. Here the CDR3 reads CASSFSGLNEQYF. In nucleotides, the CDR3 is TGTGCCAGCAGCTTTTCAGGCTTGAACGAGCAGTACTTC.